This T cell receptor beta chain comes out of a study of cytomegalovirus exposure and HLA in healthy donors. The study's findings and limits: Later analysis suggested most CMV-associated TCR beta chains were HLA-restricted. In a later analysis, a genetic analysis reported fewer productive-TCR N-insertions in an Asian-associated ancestry cluster than the cohort average. Sequence variants that were highly shared formed a cluster that was likely a sequencing artifact. According to the study, around 180 TCR beta chains were cytomegalovirus-associated.

The CDR3 contains 18 residues. V trimming: 5 bases; J trimming: 0 bases; junction bases outside the gene matches: 11. Per germline, CDR1 MNHEY and CDR2 SMNVEV (reference sequence). Of note for this clone: Its target is unknown.

The study ran its PCR with 60 Vbeta and 13 Jbeta primers. The method was immunoSEQ multiplex PCR; TCRdb's version includes in-frame clones alone and lacks a portion of them. The sample has some 140,000 clones; around 80% are singletons. This sequence joins TRBV27 and TRBJ2-1; 9 bases are shared with TRBD1. The sequence derives from a male donor in good health and CMV-seropositive. Source material: PBMCs. The DNA for the CDR3 is TGTGCCAGCAGTCGGACAGGGGCAGGCGGGCCCTCCTACAATGAGCAGTTCTTC. Its translation: CASSRTGAGGPSYNEQFF.